This T cell receptor beta chain was documented in a study of cytomegalovirus exposure and HLA in healthy donors. In the PCR, 60 Vbeta and 13 Jbeta primers were used. Sequencing used immunoSEQ multiplex PCR; TCRdb keeps in-frame clones, though not all of them. The sample lists some 130,000 clones, around 85% occurring once. Only one count was recorded for this clone. This clonotype originated in a woman aged 30 to 39 in good health and CMV-seropositive. The sample taken for sequencing was PBMCs.

In nucleotides, the CDR3 is TGTGCCACCACCCCTCCGGGACAGGGTTGGGATACGCAGTATTTT. Protein sequence: CATTPPGQGWDTQYF. The rearrangement joins TRBV15 to TRBJ2-3, with 9 positions matching TRBD1. The V and J ends lost 7 bases and 6 bases, in that order; junction bases with no gene match: 11. Germline V gene sequence: CDR1 LNHNV, CDR2 YYDKDF (reference sequence). This CDR3 is built from 15 residues.